The 20 T cell receptor beta chains below all came from one sample that was sequenced in a study of regulatory T cells in long-lasting Graves disease. Sequencing libraries for TCR beta were prepared with iRepertoire HTBI primers and Arm-PCR of CDR3 regions. Via MiXCR, TCRdb re-called the multiplex PCR reads, giving one row per CDR3 protein. The sample lists around 400,000 distinct CDR3 sequences, roughly 15% occurring once. Time point defined: newly diagnosed GD, antithyroid drugs for less than 3 months. The TCR library was made from RNA extracted from PBMCs. The same data also contributed to another study, on T cells in Graves' hyperthyroidism and ophthalmopathy.

This specimen was peripheral blood mononuclear cells (PBMCs), taken at new diagnosis, from a patient treated with antithyroid drugs. All receptors derive from a middle-aged woman with Graves disease.

In this sample, this clonotype turned up many times. This chain uses TRBV28 with TRBJ2-3; TRBD2 matches 8 bases. The CDR3 totals 16 residues. Germline loops: CDR1 MDHEN, CDR2 SYDVKM. Losses at the gene ends were 6 bases for V and 2 bases for J; bases not matched to a gene: 10. CDR3 DNA: TGTGCCAGCAGGGACATCCTAGCGGGTTCCACAGATACGCAGTATTTT. Protein sequence: CASRDILAGSTDTQYF.

This clonotype occurred many times. CDR3 bases: TGTGCCAGCAGCGTAGAAGCCGGGACAGGGAAAGAGACCCAGTACTTC. This gives the protein CASSVEAGTGKETQYF. The V and J genes are TRBV9 and TRBJ2-5, with 9 bases fitting TRBD1. The V and J ends lost 0 bases and 3 bases, in that order; junction bases with no gene match: 6. The CDR3 extends over 16 amino acids. Looked up from germline, CDR1 is SGDLS and CDR2 is YYNGEE.

In this sample, this clonotype turned up many times. The gene calls are TRBV12-3 or TRBV12-4 and TRBJ2-7, with TRBD1 matching over 11 bases. The CDR3 is made up of 15 amino acids. V dropped 6 bases and J dropped 2; count of bases not matched to a gene: 6. The chain's CDR3 is CASRGGQGEPYEQYF. The CDR3 region has the DNA TGTGCCAGCAGAGGGGGACAGGGGGAACCCTACGAGCAGTACTTC.

This clonotype was found many times. The rearrangement uses TRBV6-5 and TRBJ2-7; no clear D. The CDR3 has 11 amino acids. Germline V gene lookup returns CDR1 MNHEY and CDR2 SVGAGI. The V end lost 4 bases, the J end lost 6 bases, and 7 bases lay between the germline ends. CDR3: CASSSDGEQYF. The CDR3, as DNA: TGTGCCAGCAGTTCGGACGGCGAGCAGTACTTC.

The J gene is TRBJ1-1, the V gene TRBV4-1; D is unresolved. CDR3 length equals 11 residues. Trimming pared 1 base from V and 12 bases from J, leaving 9 bases between. Germline CDR1 reads MGHRA; CDR2 reads YSYEKL. The CDR3 spells CASSQGLLSFF. The CDR3 region has the DNA TGCGCCAGCAGCCAAGGCCTGTTGTCTTTCTTT.

The table lists this clonotype with many counts. This chain joins TRBV5-5 and TRBJ2-2; weak D call: TRBD1 (6 bases). V was trimmed by 4 bases and J by 2 bases, leaving 9 bases between them. Germline CDR1 reads SGHKS; CDR2 reads YYEKEE (reference sequence). CDR3 length: 14 amino acids. DNA for the CDR3: TGTGCCAGCAGCCGGGGACACAACACCGGGGAGCTGTTTTTT. Its translation: CASSRGHNTGELFF.

The rearrangement joins TRBV19 to TRBJ1-1; D is possibly TRBD1 (5 bases). V was cut by 4 bases and J by 3 bases, with 18 bases left in between. This CDR3 comprises 16 residues. Germline-derived CDR1 and CDR2 are LNHDA and SQIVND (reference sequence). CDR3 loop: CASSKPGLPEDTEAFF. CDR3 coding DNA: TGTGCCAGTAGTAAACCGGGACTCCCGGAGGACACTGAAGCTTTCTTT.

This clonotype was counted only a few times. This clone may be a read error of a much larger clone one base away. The chain is built from TRBV7-2 and TRBJ2-2, with 9 bases matching TRBD2. This CDR3 has 15 residues. J gave up 4 bases and V 8 bases, and 8 bases lay outside the gene matches. Germline V gene lookup returns CDR1 SGHTA and CDR2 FQGNSA. The CDR3 DNA is TGTGCCAGCGGTGAACGTAGCGGGAGCACCGGGGAGCTGTTTTTT. Residues: CASGERSGSTGELFF.

This clonotype was counted ten times or more. The chain has TRBV20-1 and TRBJ2-3; no definite D call. CDR1 is DFQATT, CDR2 SNEGSKA, per germline (reference sequence). Trimming took 3 bases from V and 1 from J, leaving 11 bases between them. The CDR3 totals 14 residues. The CDR3 nucleotides are TGCAGTGCTAGGTTTTCTACTGGCACAGATACGCAGTATTTT. Amino acid sequence: CSARFSTGTDTQYF.

This clonotype was recorded at least ten times. V and J are TRBV6-5 and TRBJ2-7; perhaps TRBD2 as D (6 bases). The CDR3 totals 14 residues. Trimming removed 2 bases at V and 4 bases at J, with 12 bases between. Germline-derived CDR1 and CDR2 are MNHEY and SVGAGI. The CDR3 sequence: CASSYQGLGYEQYF. CDR3 DNA sequence: TGTGCCAGCAGTTACCAGGGACTCGGGTACGAGCAGTACTTC.

This clonotype appeared many times. V is TRBV6-2 or TRBV6-3 and J is TRBJ2-3, with TRBD2 matching 8 bases. The CDR3 consists of 19 residues. After removal of 4 bases from V and 1 base from J, the junction contained 16 bases not matched to a gene. CDR1 is MNHEY, CDR2 SVGEGT, per germline. The CDR3 spells CASSSQGSGSRVGTDTQYF. The DNA for the CDR3 is TGTGCCAGCAGTTCCCAGGGGAGCGGGAGTAGGGTTGGCACAGATACGCAGTATTTT.

The chain joins TRBV27 to TRBJ1-2, with TRBD1 as a possible D gene (6 bases). CDR1 and CDR2 (germline): MNHEY, SMNVEV (reference sequence). Deletions cut 6 bases from V and 0 bases from J, with 11 bases between. The CDR3 is 14 residues long. CDR3 in DNA: TGTGCCAGCAGATTACAGGGCTCTAACTATGGCTACACCTTC. Amino acid sequence: CASRLQGSNYGYTF.

V is TRBV10-3 and J is TRBJ2-1; D is possibly TRBD2 (6 bases). CDR1 ENHRY and CDR2 SYGVKD come from the germline V gene. The CDR3 sequence is 16 residues long. The V end was cut by 6 bases, the J end by 0 bases, with 15 bases between. CDR3 nucleotides: TGTGCCATCAGGGCGGGACTCCAGAGCTCCTACAATGAGCAGTTCTTC. It codes for CAIRAGLQSSYNEQFF.

This clonotype showed up many times. The chain is built from TRBV3-1 and TRBJ2-3, with 9 nucleotides matching TRBD2. The CDR3 runs to 16 residues. The V gene's germline CDR1 is LGHDT and CDR2 YNNKEL (reference sequence). The trim removed 1 base at V and 4 bases at J, leaving 6 bases unmatched. The CDR3 sequence: CASSQGVSGSSDTQYF. The CDR3 nucleotides are TGTGCCAGCAGCCAAGGAGTTAGCGGGAGTTCAGATACGCAGTATTTT.

This clonotype showed up just a few times. The gene calls are TRBV5-4 and TRBJ1-5; D remains ambiguous. The V gene lost 0 bases and the J gene lost 2 bases, with 12 bases spanning the gap. The length of the CDR3 is 16 residues. In germline, CDR1 is SGHNT, CDR2 YYREEE (reference sequence). The CDR3 region has the DNA TGTGCCAGCAGCTTGGATGGGAACAGCGGCAATCAGCCCCAGCATTTT. Amino acid sequence: CASSLDGNSGNQPQHF.

This clonotype was detected ten times or more. The chain couples TRBV18 to TRBJ1-2; D possibly corresponds to TRBD1 (5 bases). The CDR3 runs 11 residues. The germline V gene encodes CDR1 KGHSH and CDR2 LQKENI. The germline V and J ends were trimmed by 6 bases and 6 bases, with 8 bases remaining between them. DNA for the CDR3: TGTGCCAGCTCCACAGGTGATGGCTACACCTTC. This codes for CASSTGDGYTF.

In its sample, this clonotype was seen many times. J is TRBJ2-4 and V is TRBV12-3 or TRBV12-4, with unresolved D. The CDR3 runs to 13 residues. V was trimmed by 2 bases and J by 6 bases, leaving 8 bases between them. CDR3 loop: CASSLISPNIQYF. The CDR3 DNA is TGTGCCAGCAGTTTAATTAGCCCAAACATTCAGTACTTC.

A single count supports this clonotype. The chain has TRBV7-9 and TRBJ2-3; TRBD2 matches at 10 bases. The CDR3 has 17 residues. V shed 1 base, J shed 4 bases, and the junction held 8 bases outside the gene matches. Germline lookup yields CDR1 SEHNR and CDR2 FQNEAQ (reference sequence). Here the CDR3 DNA reads TGTGCCAGCAGCTTAGGTTGGGCTAGCGGGAGCGCAGATACGCAGTATTTT. Amino acids: CASSLGWASGSADTQYF.

This clonotype was detected ten times or more. CDR3 amino acids: CASSLAWTCGRGDTQYF. The CDR3 nucleotides read TGTGCCAGCAGTTTAGCGTGGACTTGCGGGAGAGGAGATACGCAGTATTTT. V and J are TRBV12-3 or TRBV12-4 and TRBJ2-3; 7 bases line up with TRBD2. The V and J ends lost 0 bases and 5 bases, in that order; junction bases with no gene match: 11. The CDR3 is 17 residues long.

This clonotype appeared many times. The chain has TRBV2 and TRBJ2-7; D may match TRBD1 or TRBD2 (5 bases each). V was shortened by 4 bases and J by 4 bases, with 14 bases between the two germline ends. The CDR3 covers 14 residues. The V gene's germline CDR1 is SNHLY and CDR2 FYNNEI. The CDR3 DNA reads TGTGCCAGCAGTGGAGTGGGGGAAGGTTACGAGCAGTACTTC. This encodes CASSGVGEGYEQYF.